The clone carrying this TCR beta chain was seen a single time. This sample is part of a study of control samples from healthy donors and cancer patients. Germline V gene lookup returns CDR1 LNHNV and CDR2 YYDKDF (reference sequence). The CDR3 is made up of 16 amino acids. The ends lost 9 bases at V and 0 bases at J; junction bases unmatched: 8. Repertoires were generated with immunoSEQ multiplex PCR, while TCRdb's copy carries only in-frame clones and drops some. The repertoire includes roughly 80,000 clones, 85% to 95% of them detected once, and 5.5% to 6.5% sits in the top ten. The rearrangement links TRBV15 to TRBJ2-6; 7 positions agree with TRBD1. The TCR sequence derives from a woman aged 55-69 years in good health. The sequenced sample was blood. The CDR3 region has the DNA TGTGCCACGGCCTGGGGACAGAACTCTGGGGCCAACGTCCTGACTTTC. Amino acid sequence: CATAWGQNSGANVLTF.